What follows describes a single T cell receptor (beta chain). This record belongs to a study of blood T cell repertoires in COVID-19. Overall study context: Sites across the United States, Italy and Spain contributed samples from acute and convalescent COVID-19.

Here immunoSEQ multiplex PCR was the method, and the copy in TCRdb shows in-frame clones only, minus some. The data contain about 280,000 clones, over 75% of them singletons. This CDR3 has 15 amino acids. The germline V gene encodes CDR1 LGHNT and CDR2 FRNRAP. Germline trimming cut 5 bases from V and 0 bases from J; bases unmatched to any gene: 3. Material for sequencing was peripheral blood. The chain joins TRBV12-5 to TRBJ2-2, with 7 bases fitting TRBD2. This clonotype was sampled from a human donor in a cohort sampled during active COVID-19. The CDR3 here is CASGPSGANTGELFF. The CDR3 nucleotides read TGTGCTAGTGGTCCAAGCGGGGCGAACACCGGGGAGCTGTTTTTT.